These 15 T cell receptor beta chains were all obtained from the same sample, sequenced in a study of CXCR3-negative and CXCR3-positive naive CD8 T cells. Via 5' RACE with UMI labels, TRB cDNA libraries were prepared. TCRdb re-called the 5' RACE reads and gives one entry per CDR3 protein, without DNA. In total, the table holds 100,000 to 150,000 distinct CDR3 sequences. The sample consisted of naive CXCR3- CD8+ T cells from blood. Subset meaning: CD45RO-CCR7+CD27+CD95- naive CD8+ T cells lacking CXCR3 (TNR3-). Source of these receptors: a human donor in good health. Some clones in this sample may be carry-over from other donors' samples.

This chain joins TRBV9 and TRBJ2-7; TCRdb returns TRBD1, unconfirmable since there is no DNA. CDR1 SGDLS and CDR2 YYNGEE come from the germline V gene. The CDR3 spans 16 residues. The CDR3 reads CASSYNEQGVLGEQYF.

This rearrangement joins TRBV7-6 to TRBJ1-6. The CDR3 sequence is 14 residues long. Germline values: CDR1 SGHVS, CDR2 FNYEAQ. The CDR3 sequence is CASSLELDNSPLHF.

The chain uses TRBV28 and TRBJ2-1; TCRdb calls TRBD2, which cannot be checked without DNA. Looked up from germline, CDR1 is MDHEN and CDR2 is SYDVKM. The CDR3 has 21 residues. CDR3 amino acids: CASSPMWLMTSGGGSYNEQFF.

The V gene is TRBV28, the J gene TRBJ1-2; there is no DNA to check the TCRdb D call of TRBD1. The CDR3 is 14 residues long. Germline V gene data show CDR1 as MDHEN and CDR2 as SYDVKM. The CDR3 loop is CASSAPETNYGYTF.

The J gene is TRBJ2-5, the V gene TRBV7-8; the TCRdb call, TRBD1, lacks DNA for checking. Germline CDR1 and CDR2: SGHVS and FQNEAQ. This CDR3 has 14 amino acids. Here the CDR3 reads CASSLVRGGETQYF.

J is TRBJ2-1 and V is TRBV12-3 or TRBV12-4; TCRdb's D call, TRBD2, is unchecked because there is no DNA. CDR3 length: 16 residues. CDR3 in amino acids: CASSHILVGPYNEQFF.

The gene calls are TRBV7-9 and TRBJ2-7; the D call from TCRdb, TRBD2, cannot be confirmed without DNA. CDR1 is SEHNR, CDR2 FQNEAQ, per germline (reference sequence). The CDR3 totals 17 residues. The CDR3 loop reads CASSLAETLAGGYEQYF.

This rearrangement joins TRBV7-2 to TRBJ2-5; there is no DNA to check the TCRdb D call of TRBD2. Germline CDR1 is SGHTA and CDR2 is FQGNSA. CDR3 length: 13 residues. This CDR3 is CASISGARETQYF.

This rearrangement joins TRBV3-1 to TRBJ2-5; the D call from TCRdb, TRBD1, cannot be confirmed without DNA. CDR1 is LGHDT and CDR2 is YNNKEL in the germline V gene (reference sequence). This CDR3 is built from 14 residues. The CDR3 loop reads CASILSGRRETQYF.

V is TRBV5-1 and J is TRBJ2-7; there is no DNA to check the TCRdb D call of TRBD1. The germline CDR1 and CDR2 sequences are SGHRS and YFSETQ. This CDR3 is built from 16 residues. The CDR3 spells CASSLMLPRGLNEQYF.

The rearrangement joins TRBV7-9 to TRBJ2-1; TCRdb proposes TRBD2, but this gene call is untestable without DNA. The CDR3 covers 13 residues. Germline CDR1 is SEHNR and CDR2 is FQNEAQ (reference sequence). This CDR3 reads CASSLGLEDEQFF.

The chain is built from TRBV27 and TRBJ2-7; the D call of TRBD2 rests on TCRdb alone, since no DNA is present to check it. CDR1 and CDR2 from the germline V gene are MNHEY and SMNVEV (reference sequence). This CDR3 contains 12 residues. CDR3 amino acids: CASSFPAGEQYF.

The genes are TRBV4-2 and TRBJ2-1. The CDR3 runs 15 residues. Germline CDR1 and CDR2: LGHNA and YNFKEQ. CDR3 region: CASSQVGSPYNEQFF.

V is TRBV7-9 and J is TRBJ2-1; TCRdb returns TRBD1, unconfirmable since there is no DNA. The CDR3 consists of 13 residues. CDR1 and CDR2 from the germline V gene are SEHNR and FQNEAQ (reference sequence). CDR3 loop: CASSFSGLDEQFF.

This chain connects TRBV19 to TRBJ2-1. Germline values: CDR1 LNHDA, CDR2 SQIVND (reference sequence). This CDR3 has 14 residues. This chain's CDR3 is CASSPSRSYNEQFF.